This T cell receptor (beta chain) was recorded in a study of blood T cell repertoires in COVID-19. This clone has a single count. In the original processing: It was from reference gene primer amplification that nucleated cell counts were estimated. Clones were sequenced by immunoSEQ multiplex PCR, and TCRdb holds only the in-frame ones, with some missing. V and J calls and clone size follow that table, whereas D and trimming were derived from the DNA. This table holds 350,000 to 450,000 clones, more than 70% found once. Sequencing input: peripheral blood. This TCR came from a man aged 35 to 55 with acute or convalescent COVID-19.

The CDR3 DNA reads as TGTGCCAGCTCACCACGGTACGGGGATGAGAACGAGCAGTACTTC. Translated, it gives CASSPRYGDENEQYF. The chain is built from TRBV18 and TRBJ2-7; D possibly corresponds to TRBD2 (5 bases). V was clipped by 1 base and J by 5 bases, with 15 bases between them. CDR1 and CDR2 from the germline V gene are KGHSH and LQKENI. CDR3 length: 15 amino acids.